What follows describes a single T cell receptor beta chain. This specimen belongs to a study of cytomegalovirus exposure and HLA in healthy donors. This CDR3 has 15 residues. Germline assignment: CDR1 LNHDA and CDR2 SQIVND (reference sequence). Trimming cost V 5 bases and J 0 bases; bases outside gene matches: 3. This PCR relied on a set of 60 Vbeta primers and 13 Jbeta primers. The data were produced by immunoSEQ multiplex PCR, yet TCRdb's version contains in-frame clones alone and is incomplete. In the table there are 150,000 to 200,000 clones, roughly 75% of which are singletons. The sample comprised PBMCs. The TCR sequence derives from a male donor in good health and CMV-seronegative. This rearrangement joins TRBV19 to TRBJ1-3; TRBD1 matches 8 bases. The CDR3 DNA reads TGTGCCAGTAGTCTCGGGACAGGCTCTGGAAACACCATATATTTT. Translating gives CASSLGTGSGNTIYF.